Listed below are T cell receptor beta chains from one sample, sequenced in a study of CD8 T cells in ankylosing spondylitis. MiXCR, run by TCRdb on the 5' RACE reads, gives a single entry per CDR3 protein. The sample includes about 90,000 distinct CDR3 sequences, roughly 30% of them seen just once. The sequenced material came from blood, either unsorted or a sorted T cell fraction (not recorded which). All receptors come from a male donor with ankylosing spondylitis or in good health (not recorded which). Both conserved end residues are part of each CDR3. Fields, in order: V gene, J gene, D gene, clone size, CDR3 protein, CDR3 DNA. The D gene is left open where the match is weak. Expanded clones are given a class, and other clones once, few, many or no size at all.

>TRBV4-2|TRBJ1-1|.|.
CASSRPEAGTEAFF
TGTGCCAGCAGCCGCCCGGAGGCGGGCACTGAAGCTTTCTTT
>TRBV18|TRBJ2-3|.|many
CASSPQGSQDTQYF
TGTGCCAGCTCACCACAGGGCTCTCAGGATACGCAGTATTTT
>TRBV15|TRBJ1-2|.|few
CATSRLGTAYGYTF
TGTGCCACCAGCAGACTGGGGACCGCCTATGGCTACACCTTC
>TRBV12-3/TRBV12-4|TRBJ2-1|.|few
CASILGTGDNEQFF
.
>TRBV15|TRBJ2-1|TRBD2|.
CATKGLAGFSSYNEQFF
TGTGCCACCAAAGGACTAGCGGGATTCAGCTCCTACAATGAGCAGTTCTTC
>TRBV10-3|TRBJ1-5|TRBD1|many
CATLRDSDQPQHF
TGTGCCACCCTCCGGGACAGCGATCAGCCCCAGCATTTT
>TRBV7-3|TRBJ1-3|.|.
CASSSVGGPGNTIYF
TGTGCCAGCAGCTCCGTTGGGGGGCCTGGAAACACCATATATTTT
>TRBV20-1|TRBJ2-1|.|.
CSAEKGGAGEQFF
TGCAGTGCTGAAAAGGGGGGCGCGGGTGAGCAGTTCTTC
>TRBV30|TRBJ1-3|.|.
CAWSRGNTIYF
TGTGCCTGGAGTCGTGGAAACACCATATATTTT
>TRBV27|TRBJ1-1|.|.
CASSRLGVQLNTEAFF
TGTGCCAGCAGTCGCCTTGGGGTGCAGCTGAACACTGAAGCTTTCTTT
>TRBV27|TRBJ1-5|.|few
CASSFSSNQPQHF
TGTGCCAGCAGTTTCAGTAGCAATCAGCCCCAGCATTTT
>TRBV10-3|TRBJ2-4|TRBD2|.
CAISEAGDGQAKNIQYF
TGTGCCATCAGTGAGGCGGGAGATGGGCAGGCCAAAAACATTCAGTACTTC
>TRBV5-1|TRBJ2-1|.|many
CASSATRAEQFF
TGCGCCAGCAGCGCGACTAGGGCTGAGCAGTTCTTC
>TRBV10-3|TRBJ2-1|.|few
CAISEEDDYNEQFF
TGTGCCATCAGTGAGGAAGACGATTACAATGAGCAGTTCTTC
>TRBV29-1|TRBJ2-1|.|many
CSVGADNEQFF
TGCAGCGTTGGTGCCGACAATGAGCAGTTCTTC
>TRBV7-9|TRBJ2-7|.|.
CASSLEVSDEQYF
TGTGCCAGCAGCTTAGAGGTCAGCGACGAGCAGTACTTC
>TRBV5-1|TRBJ2-7|.|.
CASSSYTSSYEQYF
TGCGCCAGCAGCTCTTATACTAGCTCCTACGAGCAGTACTTC
>TRBV5-1|TRBJ1-4|.|.
CASSLGRAEEKLFF
TGCGCCAGCAGCTTGGGCAGAGCCGAGGAAAAACTGTTTTTT
>TRBV5-1|TRBJ1-3|TRBD1|.
CASSLGTGRLGNTIYF
TGCGCCAGCAGCTTGGGGACAGGGCGACTCGGAAACACCATATATTTT
>TRBV5-1|TRBJ2-1|.|few
CASSPSQGSGHHNEQFF
TGCGCCAGCAGCCCCTCACAGGGATCGGGACACCACAATGAGCAGTTCTTC
>TRBV20-1|TRBJ2-2|.|few
CSAEGEANTGELFF
TGCAGTGCTGAAGGGGAGGCGAACACCGGGGAGCTGTTTTTT
>TRBV2|TRBJ2-2|TRBD1|.
CASTGRQGNTGELFF
TGTGCCAGCACGGGGAGACAGGGAAACACCGGGGAGCTGTTTTTT
>TRBV29-1|TRBJ2-5|TRBD1|.
CSVAVGTGGQETQYF
TGCAGCGTTGCGGTAGGGACAGGGGGCCAGGAGACCCAGTACTTC
>TRBV5-1|TRBJ2-6|.|.
CASSLLGPGANVLTF
TGCGCCAGCAGCTTGTTGGGGCCCGGGGCCAACGTCCTGACTTTC
>TRBV20-1|TRBJ1-5|TRBD1|.
CSANNRGQPQHF
TGCAGTGCTAACAACAGGGGGCAGCCCCAGCATTTT
>TRBV6-4|TRBJ2-3|TRBD2|.
CASSVERGALDTQYF
TGTGCCAGCAGTGTGGAGCGGGGGGCGTTAGATACGCAGTATTTT
>TRBV7-2|TRBJ2-1|.|once
CASSASGGQHEQFF
TGTGCCAGCAGCGCCTCTGGGGGGCAACATGAGCAGTTCTTC
>TRBV6-5|TRBJ1-5|.|.
CASSSPRQPDQPQHF
TGTGCCAGCAGTTCCCCCAGACAGCCTGATCAGCCCCAGCATTTT
>TRBV2|TRBJ2-1|.|.
CASSFLFRGNEQFF
TGTGCCAGCAGTTTTCTGTTCAGAGGCAATGAGCAGTTCTTC
>TRBV5-1|TRBJ2-5|.|many
CASSIRETQYF
TGCGCCAGCAGCATTCGGGAGACCCAGTACTTC
>TRBV7-9|TRBJ2-1|.|.
CASSLGLASNEQFF
TGTGCCAGCAGCTTGGGTCTAGCGAGTAATGAGCAGTTCTTC
>TRBV3-1|TRBJ1-2|.|.
CASSQVGSGDGYTF
TGTGCCAGCAGCCAAGTCGGGTCAGGGGATGGCTACACCTTC
>TRBV5-5|TRBJ2-1|TRBD2|.
CASSSGLAVYNEQFF
TGTGCCAGCAGCTCGGGACTAGCGGTCTACAATGAGCAGTTCTTC
>TRBV11-2|TRBJ1-4|.|.
CASSLGRVGEKLFF
TGTGCCAGCAGCTTAGGCAGGGTGGGCGAAAAACTGTTTTTT
>TRBV7-9|TRBJ1-3|.|.
CASSLVQGNTIYF
TGTGCCAGCAGCTTAGTACAGGGAAACACCATATATTTT
>TRBV7-8|TRBJ1-6|.|.
CASSIKGNSPLHF
TGTGCCAGCAGCATCAAGGGGAATTCACCCCTCCACTTT
>TRBV20-1|TRBJ2-7|TRBD2|.
CSASLAGKHEQYF
TGCAGTGCTAGTCTAGCGGGAAAGCACGAGCAGTACTTC
>TRBV7-8|TRBJ2-1|.|few
CASSLAANEQFF
TGTGCCAGCAGCTTAGCGGCCAATGAGCAGTTCTTC
>TRBV5-1|TRBJ2-2|TRBD1|many
CASSLTGGNTGELFF
TGCGCCAGCAGCTTGACAGGGGGAAACACCGGGGAGCTGTTTTTT
>TRBV20-1|TRBJ1-2|.|.
CSASLPKGYTF
TGCAGTGCTAGTCTCCCAAAAGGCTACACCTTC
>TRBV19|TRBJ2-7|TRBD1|few
CASSIAGQTLYEQYF
TGTGCCAGTAGTATAGCGGGACAGACACTCTACGAGCAGTACTTC
>TRBV6-1|TRBJ2-2|.|few
CASSDAGTDTGELFF
TGTGCCAGCAGTGATGCGGGGACGGACACCGGGGAGCTGTTTTTT
>TRBV18|TRBJ2-3|.|.
CASSPPAGDTQYF
TGTGCCAGCTCACCACCGGCTGGGGATACGCAGTATTTT